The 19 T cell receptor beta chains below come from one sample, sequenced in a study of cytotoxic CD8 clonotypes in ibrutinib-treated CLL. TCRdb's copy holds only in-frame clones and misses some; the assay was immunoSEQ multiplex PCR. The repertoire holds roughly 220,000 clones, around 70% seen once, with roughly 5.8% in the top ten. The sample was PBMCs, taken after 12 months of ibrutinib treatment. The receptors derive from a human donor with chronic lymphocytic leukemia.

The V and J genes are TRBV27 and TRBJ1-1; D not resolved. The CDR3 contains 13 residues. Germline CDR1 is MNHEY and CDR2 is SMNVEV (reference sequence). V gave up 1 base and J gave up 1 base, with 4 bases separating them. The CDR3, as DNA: TGTGCCAGCAGTTTATGGGAGAACACTGAAGCTTTCTTT. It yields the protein CASSLWENTEAFF.

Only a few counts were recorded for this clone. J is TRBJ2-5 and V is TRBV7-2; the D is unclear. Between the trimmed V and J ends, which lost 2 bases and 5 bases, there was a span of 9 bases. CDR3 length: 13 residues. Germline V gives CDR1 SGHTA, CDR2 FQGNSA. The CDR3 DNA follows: TGTGCCAGCAGCTTATCTGTGAAGGAGACCCAGTACTTC. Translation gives CASSLSVKETQYF.

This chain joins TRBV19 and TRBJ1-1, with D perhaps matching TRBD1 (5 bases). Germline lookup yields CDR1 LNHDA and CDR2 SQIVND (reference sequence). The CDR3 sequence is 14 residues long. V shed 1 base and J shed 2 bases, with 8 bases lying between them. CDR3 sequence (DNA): TGTGCCAGTAGTATAGTCAGGGACAACACTGAAGCTTTCTTT. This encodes CASSIVRDNTEAFF.

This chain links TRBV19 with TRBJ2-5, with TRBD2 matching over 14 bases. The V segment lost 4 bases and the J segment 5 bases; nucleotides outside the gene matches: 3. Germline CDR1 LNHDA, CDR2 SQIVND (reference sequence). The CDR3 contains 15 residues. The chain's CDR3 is CASSTRTSGRETQYF. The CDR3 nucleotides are TGTGCCAGTAGTACTCGGACTAGCGGGAGGGAGACCCAGTACTTC.

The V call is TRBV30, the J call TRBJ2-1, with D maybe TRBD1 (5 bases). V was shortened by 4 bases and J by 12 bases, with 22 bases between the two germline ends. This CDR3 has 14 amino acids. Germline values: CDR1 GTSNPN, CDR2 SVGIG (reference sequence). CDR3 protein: CAWTDGAKTTGQFF. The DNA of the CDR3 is TGTGCCTGGACAGACGGCGCGAAAACAACAGGGCAGTTCTTC.

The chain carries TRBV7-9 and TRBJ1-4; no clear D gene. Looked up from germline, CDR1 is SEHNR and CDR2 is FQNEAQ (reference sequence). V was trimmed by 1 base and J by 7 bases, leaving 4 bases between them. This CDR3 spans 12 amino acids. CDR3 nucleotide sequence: TGTGCCAGCAGCTTAGAAATTGAAAAACTGTTTTTT. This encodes CASSLEIEKLFF.

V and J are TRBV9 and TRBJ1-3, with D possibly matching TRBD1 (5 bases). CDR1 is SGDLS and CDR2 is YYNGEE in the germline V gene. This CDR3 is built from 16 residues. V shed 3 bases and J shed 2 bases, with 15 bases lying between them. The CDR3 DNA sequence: TGTGCCAGCAGCGCGGTCAGGGAAGTTGCTGGAAACACCATATATTTT. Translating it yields CASSAVREVAGNTIYF.

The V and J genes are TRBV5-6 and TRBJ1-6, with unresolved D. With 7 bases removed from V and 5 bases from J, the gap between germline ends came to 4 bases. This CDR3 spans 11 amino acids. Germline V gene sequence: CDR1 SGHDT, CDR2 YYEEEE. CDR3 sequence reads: CASGNNSPLHF. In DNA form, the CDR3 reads TGTGCCAGCGGCAATAATTCACCCCTCCACTTT.

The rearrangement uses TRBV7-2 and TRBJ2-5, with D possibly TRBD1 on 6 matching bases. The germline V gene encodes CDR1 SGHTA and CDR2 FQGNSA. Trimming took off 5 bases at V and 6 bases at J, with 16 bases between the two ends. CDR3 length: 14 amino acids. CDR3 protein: CASSPGGRGQTQYF. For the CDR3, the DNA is TGTGCCAGCAGCCCTGGAGGCAGGGGTCAGACCCAGTACTTC.

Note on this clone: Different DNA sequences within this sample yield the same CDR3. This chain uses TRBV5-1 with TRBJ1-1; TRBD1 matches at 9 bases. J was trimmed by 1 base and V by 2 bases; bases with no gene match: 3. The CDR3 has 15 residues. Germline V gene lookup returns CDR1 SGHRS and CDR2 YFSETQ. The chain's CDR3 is CASSFPDRGNTEAFF. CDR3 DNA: TGCGCCAGCAGCTTTCCGGACAGGGGGAACACTGAAGCTTTCTTT.

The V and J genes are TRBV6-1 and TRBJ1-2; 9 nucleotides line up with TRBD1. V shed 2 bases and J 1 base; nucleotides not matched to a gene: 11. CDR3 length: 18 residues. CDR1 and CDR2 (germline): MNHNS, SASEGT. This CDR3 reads CASSEFGQGKDLNYGYTF. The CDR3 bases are TGTGCCAGCAGTGAATTCGGACAGGGGAAGGATCTTAACTATGGCTACACCTTC.

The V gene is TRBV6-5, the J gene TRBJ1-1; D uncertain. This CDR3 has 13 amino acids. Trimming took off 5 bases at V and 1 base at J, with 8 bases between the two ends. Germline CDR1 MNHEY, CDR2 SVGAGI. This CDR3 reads CASSKRWNTEAFF. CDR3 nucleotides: TGTGCCAGCAGTAAGAGGTGGAACACTGAAGCTTTCTTT.

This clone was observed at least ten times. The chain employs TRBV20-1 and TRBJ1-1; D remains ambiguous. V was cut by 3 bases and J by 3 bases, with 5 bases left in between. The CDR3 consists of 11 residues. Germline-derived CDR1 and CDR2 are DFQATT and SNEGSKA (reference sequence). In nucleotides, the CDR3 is TGCAGTGCTAGGGGGTACACTGAAGCTTTCTTT. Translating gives CSARGYTEAFF.

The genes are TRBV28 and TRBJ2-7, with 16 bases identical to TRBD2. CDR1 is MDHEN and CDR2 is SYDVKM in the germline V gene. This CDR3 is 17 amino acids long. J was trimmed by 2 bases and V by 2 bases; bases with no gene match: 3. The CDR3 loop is CASSLRGLAGGPYEQYF. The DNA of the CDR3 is TGTGCCAGCAGTTTAAGGGGACTAGCGGGAGGGCCCTACGAGCAGTACTTC.

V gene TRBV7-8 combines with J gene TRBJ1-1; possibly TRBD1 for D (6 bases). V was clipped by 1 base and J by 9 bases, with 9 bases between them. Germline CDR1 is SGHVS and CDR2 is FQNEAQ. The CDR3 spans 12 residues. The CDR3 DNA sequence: TGTGCCAGCAGCTTAGGTCGGGACAAAGCTTTCTTT. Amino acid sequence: CASSLGRDKAFF. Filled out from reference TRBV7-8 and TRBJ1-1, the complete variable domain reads GAGVSQSPRYKVAKRGQDVALRCDPISGHVSLFWYQQALGQGPEFLTYFQNEAQLDKSGLPSDRFFAERPEGSVSTLKIQRTQQEDSAVYLCASSLGRDKAFFGQGTRLTVV.

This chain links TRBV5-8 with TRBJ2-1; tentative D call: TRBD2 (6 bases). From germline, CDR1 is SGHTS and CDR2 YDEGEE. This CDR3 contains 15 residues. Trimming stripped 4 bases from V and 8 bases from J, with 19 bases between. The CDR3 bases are TGTGCCAGCAGCCTTGCAGGGACTCCCCGGGATGAGCAGTTCTTC. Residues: CASSLAGTPRDEQFF. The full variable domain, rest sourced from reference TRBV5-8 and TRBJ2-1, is EAGVTQSPTHLIKTRGQQATLRCSPISGHTSVYWYQQALGLGLQFLLWYDEGEERNRGNFPPRFSGRQFPNYSSELNVNALELEDSALYLCASSLAGTPRDEQFFGPGTRLTVL.

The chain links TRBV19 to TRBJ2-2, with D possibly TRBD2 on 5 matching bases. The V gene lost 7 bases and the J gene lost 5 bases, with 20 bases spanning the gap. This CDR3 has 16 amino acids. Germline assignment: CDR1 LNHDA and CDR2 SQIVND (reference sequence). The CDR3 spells CASKSEGRRLTGELFF. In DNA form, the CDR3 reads TGTGCCAGTAAATCCGAGGGTCGCAGACTAACCGGGGAGCTGTTTTTT.

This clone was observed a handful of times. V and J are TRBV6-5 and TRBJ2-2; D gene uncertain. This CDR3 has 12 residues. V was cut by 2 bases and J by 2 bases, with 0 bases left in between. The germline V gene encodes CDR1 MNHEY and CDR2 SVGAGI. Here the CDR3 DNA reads TGTGCCAGCAGTTACAACACCGGGGAGCTGTTTTTT. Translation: CASSYNTGELFF.

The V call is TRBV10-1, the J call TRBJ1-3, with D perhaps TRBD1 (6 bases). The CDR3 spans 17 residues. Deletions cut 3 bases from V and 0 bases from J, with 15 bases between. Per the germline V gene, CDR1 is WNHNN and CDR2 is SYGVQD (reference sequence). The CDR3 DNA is TGCGCCAGCAGTGAACCGGGACACCTGAGCTCTGGAAACACCATATATTTT. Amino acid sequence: CASSEPGHLSSGNTIYF.